This is a list of T cell receptor beta chains from one sample in a study of human T cells and chemical hapten exposure. TCRdb reprocessed the RACE reads via MiXCR and lists one record per CDR3 protein. The sample gives more than 80,000 distinct CDR3 sequences, roughly 10% of which show up once; about 3% is in the top ten. The sample in question was whole blood, obtained in connection with sensitization to the hapten diphenylcyclopropenone (DPC). The source of these receptors is a woman aged 55-70 years with alopecia areata. Some clones in this sample may be carry-over from other donors' samples. Each CDR3 is given with its conserved first and last residue. A D gene is named only where the DNA matches it firmly. Part of the rows lack a size; the others show once, few, many or a class for expanded clones.

>TRBV5-1|TRBD1|TRBJ2-2|.
CASSLQGAANTGELFF
TGCGCCAGCTCTCTCCAGGGGGCCGCGAACACCGGGGAGCTGTTTTTT
>TRBV15|TRBD2|TRBJ2-1|many
CATSRAGGRYNEQFF
TGTGCCACCAGCAGAGCGGGGGGGCGGTACAATGAGCAGTTCTTC
>TRBV5-1|.|TRBJ1-2|few
CASRGEYYGYTF
TGCGCCAGCAGAGGAGAATACTATGGCTACACCTTC
>TRBV20-1|TRBD1|TRBJ1-4|.
CSAGQGGFNEKLFF
TGCAGTGCTGGACAGGGTGGATTTAATGAAAAACTGTTTTTT
>TRBV6-2/TRBV6-3|.|TRBJ1-5|few
CASSYGQGNRQPQHF
TGTGCCAGCAGTTACGGGCAGGGAAACCGTCAGCCCCAGCATTTT
>TRBV7-9|.|TRBJ2-5|few
CASSPKGGRKTQYF
TGTGCCAGCAGCCCTAAGGGGGGGAGGAAGACCCAGTACTTC
>TRBV11-2|TRBD1|TRBJ1-1|many
CASSFIPQGAGGEAFF
TGTGCCAGCAGCTTCATACCGCAGGGGGCGGGAGGTGAAGCTTTCTTT
>TRBV25-1|TRBD2|TRBJ2-1|few
CASSLAGDLVEQFF
TGTGCCAGCAGTCTAGCGGGGGACCTCGTTGAGCAGTTCTTC
>TRBV29-1|.|TRBJ1-2|.
CSVEGHDYGYTF
TGCAGCGTTGAAGGACACGACTATGGCTACACCTTC
>TRBV12-5|.|TRBJ1-1|.
CASGLGVNTEAFF
TGTGCTAGTGGTTTGGGCGTGAACACTGAAGCTTTCTTT
>TRBV7-3|.|TRBJ2-2|many
CASSLKVDTGELFF
TGTGCCAGCAGCTTAAAGGTGGACACCGGGGAGCTGTTTTTT
>TRBV5-1|TRBD1|TRBJ1-1|.
CASSTGQAYTEAFF
TGCGCCAGCAGCACTGGACAGGCCTACACTGAAGCTTTCTTT
>TRBV5-8|.|TRBJ2-2|many
CASGYGTGELFF
TGTGCCAGCGGCTACGGCACCGGGGAGCTGTTTTTT
>TRBV29-1|TRBD1|TRBJ1-1|few
CSVAGQLNTEAFF
TGCAGCGTTGCGGGACAGCTGAACACTGAAGCTTTCTTT
>TRBV9|.|TRBJ1-2|many
CASSVDVPSRGYTF
TGTGCCAGCAGCGTAGATGTCCCATCGCGGGGCTACACCTTC
>TRBV5-1|.|TRBJ2-7|.
CVSSLGTGTYEQYF
TGCGTCAGCAGCTTGGGTACAGGGACTTACGAGCAGTACTTC
>TRBV4-2|TRBD2|TRBJ2-1|few
CASSQEALAGYYNEQFF
TGTGCCAGCAGCCAAGAAGCCCTAGCGGGGTACTACAATGAGCAGTTCTTC
>TRBV20-1|.|TRBJ2-1|many
CSARDDPVGEQFF
TGCAGTGCTAGAGATGACCCGGTCGGTGAGCAGTTCTTC
>TRBV9|.|TRBJ1-2|many
CASSVALQGSYGYTF
TGTGCCAGCAGCGTAGCCCTACAGGGTAGCTATGGCTACACCTTC
>TRBV13|.|TRBJ1-1|many
CASSFGGSAEAFF
TGTGCCAGCAGCTTTGGGGGGAGCGCTGAAGCTTTCTTT
>TRBV7-9|.|TRBJ1-4|many
CASSLRSGNEKLFF
TGTGCCAGCAGCTTACGGTCCGGTAATGAAAAACTGTTTTTT
>TRBV20-1|.|TRBJ2-1|few
CSAIFGSSYNEQFF
TGCAGTGCTATATTTGGAAGCTCCTACAATGAGCAGTTCTTC
>TRBV2|TRBD1|TRBJ2-7|many
CASRRDSFYEQYF
TGTGCCAGCAGGAGGGACAGTTTCTACGAGCAGTACTTC
>TRBV12-3/TRBV12-4|.|TRBJ1-6|.
CASSSNVAATNSPLHF
TGTGCCAGCAGTTCCAATGTGGCGGCGACCAATTCACCCCTCCACTTT
>TRBV7-2|TRBD1|TRBJ2-3|.
CASNQGDRDTQYF
TGTGCCAGCAACCAAGGGGACAGAGATACGCAGTATTTT
>TRBV5-1|.|TRBJ2-7|many
CASSLAGDRPYEQYF
TGCGCCAGCAGCTTGGCCGGTGACAGACCCTACGAGCAGTACTTC
>TRBV5-1|.|TRBJ1-2|few
CASSQSGTELYGYTF
TGCGCCAGCAGCCAGTCGGGGACGGAGCTCTATGGCTACACCTTC
>TRBV12-3/TRBV12-4|TRBD2|TRBJ2-1|many
CASSLGGAYNEQFF
TGTGCCAGCAGTTTGGGGGGGGCCTACAATGAGCAGTTCTTC
>TRBV5-1|TRBD1|TRBJ1-1|many
CASTRRQGDTEAFF
TGCGCCAGCACCCGCCGACAGGGCGACACTGAAGCTTTCTTT
>TRBV11-2|TRBD2|TRBJ2-7|few
CASSAVAGSDEQYF
TGTGCCAGCAGCGCTGTAGCGGGGAGCGACGAGCAGTACTTC
>TRBV7-8|TRBD1|TRBJ1-2|few
CASSLAGQGANYGYTF
TGTGCCAGCAGCTTAGCCGGACAGGGGGCAAACTATGGCTACACCTTC
>TRBV29-1|.|TRBJ2-7|.
CTPDRSSYEQYF
TGCACACCTGACAGGAGCTCCTACGAGCAGTACTTC
>TRBV20-1|.|TRBJ1-2|many
CNTLRGGYTF
TGCAATACCCTAAGGGGTGGCTACACCTTC
>TRBV20-1|.|TRBJ2-5|.
CSAPRQGGETQYF
TGCAGTGCTCCGCGGCAGGGGGGGGAGACCCAGTACTTC
>TRBV7-6|.|TRBJ2-3|many
CASSPRLDGGDTQYF
TGTGCCAGCAGCCCCCGACTGGACGGGGGAGATACGCAGTATTTT
>TRBV10-3|TRBD1|TRBJ2-7|few
CAISGQTGGPYEQYF
TGTGCCATCAGTGGACAGACAGGGGGGCCTTACGAGCAGTACTTC
>TRBV6-1|.|TRBJ2-5|many
CASTLGLQETQYF
TGTGCCAGCACTCTAGGTCTGCAAGAGACCCAGTACTTC
>TRBV18|TRBD1|TRBJ2-3|many
CASSPGGPGQGTDTQYF
TGTGCCAGCTCACCAGGGGGCCCTGGACAGGGCACAGATACGCAGTATTTT
>TRBV4-1|.|TRBJ2-7|many
CASSQEHGGQPWYEQYF
TGCGCCAGCAGCCAAGAGCACGGGGGACAGCCCTGGTACGAGCAGTACTTC
>TRBV14|TRBD1|TRBJ1-1|few
CASSQDDRVSTEAFF
TGTGCCAGCAGCCAAGACGACAGGGTTAGCACTGAAGCTTTCTTT
>TRBV20-1|.|TRBJ2-7|many
CSAIGLSHEQYF
TGCAGTGCGATCGGACTAAGCCATGAGCAGTACTTC
>TRBV29-1|TRBD1|TRBJ2-2|many
CSVTYRGPGPGELFF
TGCAGCGTAACCTACAGGGGGCCAGGTCCCGGGGAGCTGTTTTTT
>TRBV7-9|TRBD2|TRBJ2-5|.
CASSTLPGLAGGSKETQYF
TGTGCCAGCAGCACCCTTCCGGGACTAGCGGGGGGCAGTAAAGAGACCCAGTACTTC
>TRBV5-4|TRBD2|TRBJ2-1|.
CASSLALAGGNEQFF
TGTGCCAGCAGCTTGGCCCTAGCGGGGGGAAATGAGCAGTTCTTC
>TRBV4-1|.|TRBJ2-1|.
CASSQVENSPRPNEQFF
TGCGCCAGCAGCCAAGTCGAGAATTCCCCCAGACCCAATGAGCAGTTCTTC
>TRBV29-1|.|TRBJ1-2|few
CSVPRGLHGYTF
TGCAGCGTCCCCAGGGGTTTGCATGGCTACACCTTC